This T cell receptor (beta chain) was sequenced in a study of blood T cell repertoires in COVID-19. Study overall: Sites in the United States, Italy and Spain provided acute and convalescent COVID-19 samples. T cells, B-cell-depleted T cells, or PBMCs supplied cDNA or gDNA.

Authors' methods: For nucleated cells, counts were estimated from reference gene primer amplification. Sequencing used immunoSEQ multiplex PCR; TCRdb keeps in-frame clones, though not all of them. The DNA was the basis for D and trimming; V, J and clone size are from that table. This table holds approximately 93,000 clones, around 86% found once. Trimming removed 3 bases from V and 6 bases from J; junction bases left unmatched: 4. This CDR3 is built from 14 residues. The germline V gene has CDR1 LGHDT and CDR2 YNNKEL (reference sequence). The sample was peripheral blood. The clonotype was recovered from a human donor in a cohort sampled during active COVID-19. The chain links TRBV3-1 (or the pseudogene TRBV3-2) to TRBJ2-1, with 8 positions matching TRBD1. The CDR3 protein is CASSQRQGRNEQFF. In DNA form, the CDR3 reads TGTGCCAGCAGCCAGAGACAGGGGCGCAATGAGCAGTTCTTC.